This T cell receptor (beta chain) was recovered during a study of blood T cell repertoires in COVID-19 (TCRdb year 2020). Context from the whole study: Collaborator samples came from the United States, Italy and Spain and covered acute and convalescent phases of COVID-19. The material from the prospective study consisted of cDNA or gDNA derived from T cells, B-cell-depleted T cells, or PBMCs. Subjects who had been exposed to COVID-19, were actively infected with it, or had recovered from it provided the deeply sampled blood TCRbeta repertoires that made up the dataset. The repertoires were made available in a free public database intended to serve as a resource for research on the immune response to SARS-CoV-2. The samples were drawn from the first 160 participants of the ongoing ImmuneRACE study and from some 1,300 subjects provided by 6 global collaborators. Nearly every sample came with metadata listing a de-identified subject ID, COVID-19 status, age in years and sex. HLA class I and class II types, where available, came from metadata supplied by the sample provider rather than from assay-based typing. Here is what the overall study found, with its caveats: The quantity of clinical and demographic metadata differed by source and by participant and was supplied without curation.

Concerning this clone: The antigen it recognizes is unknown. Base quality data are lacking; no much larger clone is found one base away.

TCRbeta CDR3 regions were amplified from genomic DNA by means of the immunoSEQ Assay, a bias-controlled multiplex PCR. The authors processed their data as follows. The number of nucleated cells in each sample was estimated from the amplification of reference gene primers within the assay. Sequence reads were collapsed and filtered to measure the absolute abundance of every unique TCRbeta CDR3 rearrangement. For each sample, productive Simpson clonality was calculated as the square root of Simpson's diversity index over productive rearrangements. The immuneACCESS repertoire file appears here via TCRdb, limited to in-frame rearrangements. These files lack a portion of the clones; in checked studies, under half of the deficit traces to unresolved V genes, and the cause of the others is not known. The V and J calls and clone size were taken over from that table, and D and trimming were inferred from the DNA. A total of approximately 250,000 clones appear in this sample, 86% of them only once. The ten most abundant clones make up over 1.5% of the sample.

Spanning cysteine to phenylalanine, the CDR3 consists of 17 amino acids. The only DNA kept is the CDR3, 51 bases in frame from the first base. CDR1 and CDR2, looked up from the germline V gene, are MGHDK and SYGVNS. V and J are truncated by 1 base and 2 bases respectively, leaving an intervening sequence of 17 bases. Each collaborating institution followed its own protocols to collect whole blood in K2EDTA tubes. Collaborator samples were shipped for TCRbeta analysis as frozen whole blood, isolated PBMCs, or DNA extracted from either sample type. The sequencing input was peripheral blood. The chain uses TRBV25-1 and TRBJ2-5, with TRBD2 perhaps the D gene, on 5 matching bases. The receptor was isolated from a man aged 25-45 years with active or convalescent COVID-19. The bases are TGTGCCAGCAGTGAATTTGGAGCCCGAGGGTCACAAGAGACCCAGTACTTC. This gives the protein CASSEFGARGSQETQYF.